This record concerns one T cell receptor beta chain sequence. What it recognizes is unknown. The data derive from a study of cytomegalovirus exposure and HLA in healthy donors. The study, taken as a whole, reports: A later analysis linked around 15,000 TCR beta sequences to HLA alleles at 0.05 false discovery rate.

Nominal health characterized the donors when sampled, though unrecorded immune exposures were likely. PCR amplification relied on 60 Vbeta primers (plus 13 Jbeta primers). Generated by immunoSEQ multiplex PCR, the TCRdb table keeps only in-frame clones and is missing some. The sample gives fewer than 250,000 clones, 74% of which show up once; approximately 3% is in the top ten. Germline loops: CDR1 MDHEN, CDR2 SYDVKM. This CDR3 region has 13 residues. The ends lost 3 bases at V and 8 bases at J; junction bases unmatched: 4. The sequenced material came from PBMCs. The rearrangement links TRBV28 to TRBJ2-1; 7 bases are shared with TRBD2. This receptor was obtained from a woman in her 30s in good health and CMV-seropositive. CDR3 in amino acids: CASSFSREYEQFF. The CDR3 nucleotides are TGTGCCAGCAGTTTTTCGCGGGAGTATGAGCAGTTCTTC. Variable domain in full (rest from reference TRBV28 and TRBJ2-1): DVKVTQSSRYLVKRTGEKVFLECVQDMDHENMFWYRQDPGLGLRLIYFSYDVKMKEKGDIPEGYSVSREKKERFSLILESASTNQTSMYLCASSFSREYEQFFGPGTRLTVL.